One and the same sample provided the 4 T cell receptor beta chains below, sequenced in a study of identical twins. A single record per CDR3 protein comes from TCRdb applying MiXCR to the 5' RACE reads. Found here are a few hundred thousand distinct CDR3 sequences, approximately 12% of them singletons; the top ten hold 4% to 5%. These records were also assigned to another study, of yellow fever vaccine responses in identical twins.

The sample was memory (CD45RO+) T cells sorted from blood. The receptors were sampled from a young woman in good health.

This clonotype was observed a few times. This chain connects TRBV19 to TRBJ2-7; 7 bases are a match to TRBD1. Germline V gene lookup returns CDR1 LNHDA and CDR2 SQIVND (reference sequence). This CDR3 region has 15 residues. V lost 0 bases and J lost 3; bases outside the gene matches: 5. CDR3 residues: CASSIDGRGNYEQYF. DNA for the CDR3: TGTGCCAGTAGTATAGACGGCAGGGGGAACTACGAGCAGTACTTC. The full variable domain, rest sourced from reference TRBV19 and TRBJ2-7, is DGGITQSPKYLFRKEGQNVTLSCEQNLNHDAMYWYRQDPGQGLRLIYYSQIVNDFQKGDIAEGYSVSREKKESFPLTVTSAQKNPTAFYLCASSIDGRGNYEQYFGPGTRLTVT.

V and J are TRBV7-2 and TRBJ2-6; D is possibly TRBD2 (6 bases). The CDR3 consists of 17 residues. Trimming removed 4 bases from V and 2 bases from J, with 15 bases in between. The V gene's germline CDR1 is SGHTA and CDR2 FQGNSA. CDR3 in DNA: TGTGCCAGCAGCTATTCGGGACTTTCAGCTGGGGCCAACGTCCTGACTTTC. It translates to CASSYSGLSAGANVLTF.

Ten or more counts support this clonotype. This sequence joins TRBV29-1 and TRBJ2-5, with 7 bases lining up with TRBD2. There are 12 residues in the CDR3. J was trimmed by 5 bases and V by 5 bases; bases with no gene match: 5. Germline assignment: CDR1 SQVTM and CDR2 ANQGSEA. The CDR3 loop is CSVRTSQETQYF. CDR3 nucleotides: TGCAGCGTTAGGACTAGTCAGGAGACCCAGTACTTC.

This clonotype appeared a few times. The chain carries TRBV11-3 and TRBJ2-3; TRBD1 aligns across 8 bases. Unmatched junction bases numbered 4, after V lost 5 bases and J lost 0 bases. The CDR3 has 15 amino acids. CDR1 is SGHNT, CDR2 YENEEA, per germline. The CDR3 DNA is TGTGCCAGCAGCACGAGACAGGGGAGCACAGATACGCAGTATTTT. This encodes CASSTRQGSTDTQYF.